This TCR beta chain emerged from a study of blood T cell repertoires in COVID-19. The wider study: Sites across the United States, Italy and Spain contributed samples from acute and convalescent COVID-19. From T cells, B-cell-depleted T cells, or PBMCs came the material, which was cDNA or gDNA.

As originally analysed: Reference gene primer amplification gave nucleated cell count estimates. TCRdb's table, derived via immunoSEQ multiplex PCR, lists solely in-frame clones and lacks some. V, J and clone size reflect that table, while D and trimming were determined from the DNA. The profile shows 150,000 or so clones, over 70% of them singletons. Germline CDR1 reads SNHLY; CDR2 reads FYNNEI. The CDR3 is made up of 15 amino acids. V trimming: 6 bases; J trimming: 4 bases; junction bases outside the gene matches: 3. In this sample, this clone turned up once. This sequence joins TRBV2 and TRBJ2-3, with 14 bases identical to TRBD2. The sample comprised peripheral blood. This sequence was found in a man between 60 and 70 years old with acute or convalescent COVID-19. The DNA for the CDR3 is TGTGCCAGCAGACTGGGACTAGCGGGGGCAGATACGCAGTATTTT. As protein: CASRLGLAGADTQYF.